Described below is a single TCR beta chain sequence and its context. Its target is not known. This CDR3 has 14 residues. Germline V lookup: CDR1 SGHTA, CDR2 FQGNSA. Trimming took off 5 bases at V and 11 bases at J, with 19 bases between the two ends. The record originates from a study of T cell responses to AZD1222 COVID-19 vaccine. Overall study findings and caveats: Repertoire sampling occurred only after the peak T cell response.

The table came from immunoSEQ multiplex PCR; TCRdb's copy has only in-frame clones and leaves some out. The table has 100,000 to 150,000 clones, roughly 90% seen once. The genes are TRBV7-2 and TRBJ1-5; a weak D match, TRBD1 (6 bases). Sequencing was performed on peripheral blood, taken on day 0 of AZD1222 vaccination. The clonotype originates from an adult in good health. In nucleotides, the CDR3 is TGTGCCAGCAGCCCCACAGGGACCTCAAGGACCCAGCATTTT. Its translation is CASSPTGTSRTQHF.